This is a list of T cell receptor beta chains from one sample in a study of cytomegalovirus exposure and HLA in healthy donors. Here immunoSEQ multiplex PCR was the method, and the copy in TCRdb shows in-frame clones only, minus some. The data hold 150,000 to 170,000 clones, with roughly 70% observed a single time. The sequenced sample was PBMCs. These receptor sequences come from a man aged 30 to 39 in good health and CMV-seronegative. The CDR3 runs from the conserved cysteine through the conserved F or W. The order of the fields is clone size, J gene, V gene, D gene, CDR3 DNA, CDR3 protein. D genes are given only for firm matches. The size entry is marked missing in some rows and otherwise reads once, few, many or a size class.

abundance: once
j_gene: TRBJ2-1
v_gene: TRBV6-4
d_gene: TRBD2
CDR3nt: TGTGCCAGCAGTGACCAGGCGGGGGGGGCCTACAATGAGCAGTTCTTC
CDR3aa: CASSDQAGGAYNEQFF

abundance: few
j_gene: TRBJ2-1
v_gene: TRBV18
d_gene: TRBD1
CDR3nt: TGTGCCAGCTCAAGGGGACAGGGGGCTTTTGGACAAAATGAGCAGTTCTTC
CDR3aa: CASSRGQGAFGQNEQFF

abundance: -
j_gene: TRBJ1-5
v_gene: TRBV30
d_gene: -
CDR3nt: TGTGCCTTCAACTTGGGGGGGGATCAGCCCCAGCATTTT
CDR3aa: CAFNLGGDQPQHF

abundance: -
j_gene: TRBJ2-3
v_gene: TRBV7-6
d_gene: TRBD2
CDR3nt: TGTGCCAGCAGCCGCCCCGCTAGCGGGGGACCAGATACGCAGTATTTT
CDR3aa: CASSRPASGGPDTQYF

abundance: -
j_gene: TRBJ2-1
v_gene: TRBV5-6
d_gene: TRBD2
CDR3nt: TGTGCCAGCAGCTCTGGCTGGGGCGGGGGGGGTTACAATGAGCAGTTCTTC
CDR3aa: CASSSGWGGGGYNEQFF

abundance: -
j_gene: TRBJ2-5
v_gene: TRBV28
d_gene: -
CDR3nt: TGTGCCAGCAGGGACGGCAGGGAAGAGACCCAGTACTTC
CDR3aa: CASRDGREETQYF

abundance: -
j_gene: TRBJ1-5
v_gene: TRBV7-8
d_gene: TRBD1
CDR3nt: TGTGCCAGCAGCTTAGCAGGGGGCAGCAATCAGCCCCAGCATTTT
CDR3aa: CASSLAGGSNQPQHF

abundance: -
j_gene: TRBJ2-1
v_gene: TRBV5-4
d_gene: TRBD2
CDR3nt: TGTGCCAGCAGCTTGGGTGCTAGCGGGAACAATGAGCAGTTCTTC
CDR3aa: CASSLGASGNNEQFF

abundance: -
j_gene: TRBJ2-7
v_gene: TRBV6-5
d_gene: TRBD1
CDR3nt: TGTGCCAGCAGTTACCGGGACAGCAAACTCTCCTACGAGCAGTACTTC
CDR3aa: CASSYRDSKLSYEQYF

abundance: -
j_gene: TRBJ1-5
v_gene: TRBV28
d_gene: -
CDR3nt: TGTGCCAGCAGTTCGGGGTTTCGCAATCAGCCCCAGCATTTT
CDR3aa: CASSSGFRNQPQHF

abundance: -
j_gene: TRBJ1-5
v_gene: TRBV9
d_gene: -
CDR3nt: TGTGCCAGCAGCGTAGGGCAGGGGTATGATCAGCCCCAGCATTTT
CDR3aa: CASSVGQGYDQPQHF

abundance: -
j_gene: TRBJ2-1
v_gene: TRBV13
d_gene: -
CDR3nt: TGTGCCAGCAGCTTAGCGGGGGAACTGAGTGAGCAGTTCTTC
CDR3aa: CASSLAGELSEQFF

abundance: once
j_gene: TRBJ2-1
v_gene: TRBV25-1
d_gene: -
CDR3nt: TGTGCCAGCAGTGATCGGGGGAGGCCCTACAATGAGCAGTTCTTC
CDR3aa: CASSDRGRPYNEQFF

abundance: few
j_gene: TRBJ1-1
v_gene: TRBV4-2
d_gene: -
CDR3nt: TGTGCCAGCAGCCCTAGCGGAGAGATGAACACTGAAGCTTTCTTT
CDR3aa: CASSPSGEMNTEAFF

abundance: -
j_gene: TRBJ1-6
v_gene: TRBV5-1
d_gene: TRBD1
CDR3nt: TGCGCCAGCAGCTTGGGACAGGGCCGTTCACCCCTCCACTTT
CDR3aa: CASSLGQGRSPLHF

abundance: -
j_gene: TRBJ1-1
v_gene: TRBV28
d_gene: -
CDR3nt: TGTGCCAGCAGTTTCGAACAGGCTTACACTGAAGCTTTCTTT
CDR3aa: CASSFEQAYTEAFF

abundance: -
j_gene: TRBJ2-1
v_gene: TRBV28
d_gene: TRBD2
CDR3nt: TGTGCCAGCAGCCCAGCGGGGCCAACTAACTACAATGAGCAGTTCTTC
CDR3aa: CASSPAGPTNYNEQFF

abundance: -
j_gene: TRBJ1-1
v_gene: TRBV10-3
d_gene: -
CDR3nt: TGTGCCATCGCTGAAACAGGGTTTGACACTGAAGCTTTCTTT
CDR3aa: CAIAETGFDTEAFF

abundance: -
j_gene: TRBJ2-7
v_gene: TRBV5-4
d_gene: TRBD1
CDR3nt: TGTGCCAGCAGCTCGGGACAGGGGGACACCTACGAGCAGTACTTC
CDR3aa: CASSSGQGDTYEQYF

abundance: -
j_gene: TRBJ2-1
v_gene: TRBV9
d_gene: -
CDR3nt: TGTGCCAGCAGCGTAGCTTCCTACAATGAGCAGTTCTTC
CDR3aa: CASSVASYNEQFF

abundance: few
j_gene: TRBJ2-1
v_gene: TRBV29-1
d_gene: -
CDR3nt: TGCAGCGTTGTTGGAAGCGGACCAACCTACAATGAGCAGTTCTTC
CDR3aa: CSVVGSGPTYNEQFF

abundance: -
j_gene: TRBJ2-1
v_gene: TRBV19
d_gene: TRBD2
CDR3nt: TGTGCCAGTAGTATGATCCAGCGGGGGAATGAGCAGTTCTTC
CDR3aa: CASSMIQRGNEQFF

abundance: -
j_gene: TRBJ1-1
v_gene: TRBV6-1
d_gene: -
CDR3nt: TGTGCCAGCAGCCTACATAGCATGAACACTGAAGCTTTCTTT
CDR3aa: CASSLHSMNTEAFF

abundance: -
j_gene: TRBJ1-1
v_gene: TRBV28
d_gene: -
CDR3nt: TGTGCCAGCACCCTTTTGGTTCCCCAGGGCACTGAAGCTTTCTTT
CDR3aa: CASTLLVPQGTEAFF

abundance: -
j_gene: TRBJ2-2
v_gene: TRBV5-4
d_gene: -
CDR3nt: TGTGCCAGCAGCTTGGACAGAACTAACACCGGGGAGCTGTTTTTT
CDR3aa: CASSLDRTNTGELFF

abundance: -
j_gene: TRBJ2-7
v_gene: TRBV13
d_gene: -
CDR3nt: TGTGCCAGCAGCTTTTCGGGGTACGAGCAGTACTTC
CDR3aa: CASSFSGYEQYF

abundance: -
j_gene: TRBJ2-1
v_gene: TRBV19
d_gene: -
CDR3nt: TGTGCCAGTAGCGACTACCCAAACAATGAGCAGTTCTTC
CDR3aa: CASSDYPNNEQFF

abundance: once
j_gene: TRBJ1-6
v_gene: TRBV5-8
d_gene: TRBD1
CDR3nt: TGTGCCAGCAGCTTAGCGACAGGGGGATTTCATTCACCCCTCCACTTT
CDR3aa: CASSLATGGFHSPLHF

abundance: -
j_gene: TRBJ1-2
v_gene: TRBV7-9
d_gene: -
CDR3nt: TGTGCCGGAGGGACGGCGACGGGGGGGTATGGCTACACCTTC
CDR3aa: CAGGTATGGYGYTF

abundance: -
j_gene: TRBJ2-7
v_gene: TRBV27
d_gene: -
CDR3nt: TGTGCCAGCAGTTTATTGGGGCCTAGCTCCTACGAGCAGTACTTC
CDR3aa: CASSLLGPSSYEQYF

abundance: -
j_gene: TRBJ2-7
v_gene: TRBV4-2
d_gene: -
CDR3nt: TGTGCCAGCAGCCAAGATTTAGCGGCCTACGAGCAGTACTTC
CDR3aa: CASSQDLAAYEQYF

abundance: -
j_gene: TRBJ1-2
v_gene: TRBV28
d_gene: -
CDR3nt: TGTGCCAGCAGTCCTAACATTTTCCGGGGTGGCTACACCTTC
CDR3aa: CASSPNIFRGGYTF

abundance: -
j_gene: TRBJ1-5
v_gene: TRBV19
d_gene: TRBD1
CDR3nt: TGTGCCAGTAGTACGCGTCCCGGGACAGGGAATCAGCCCCAGCATTTT
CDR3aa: CASSTRPGTGNQPQHF

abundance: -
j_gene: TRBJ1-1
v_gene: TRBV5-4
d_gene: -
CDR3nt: TGTGCCAGCAGCTTGGACAGCTACACTGAAGCTTTCTTT
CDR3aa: CASSLDSYTEAFF

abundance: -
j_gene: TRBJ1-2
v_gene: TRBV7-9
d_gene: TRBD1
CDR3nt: TGTGCCAGCAGCTTAAACCGGGACAGGGAAGACGGCTACACCTTC
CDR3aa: CASSLNRDREDGYTF

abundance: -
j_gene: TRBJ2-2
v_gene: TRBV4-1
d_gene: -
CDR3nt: TGCGCCAGCAGCCAAGTAGAGGGCGGAGCCGGGGAGCTGTTTTTT
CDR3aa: CASSQVEGGAGELFF

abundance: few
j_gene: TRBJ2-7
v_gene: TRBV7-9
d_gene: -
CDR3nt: TGTGCCAGCAGCTTCGCGGGATCCTACGAGCAGTACTTC
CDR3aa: CASSFAGSYEQYF

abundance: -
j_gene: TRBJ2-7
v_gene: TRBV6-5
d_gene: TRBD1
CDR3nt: TGTGCCAGCAGTCCAGGACAGGACCCTACCTACGAGCAGTACTTC
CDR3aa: CASSPGQDPTYEQYF

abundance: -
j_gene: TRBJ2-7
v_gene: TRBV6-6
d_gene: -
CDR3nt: TGTGCCAGCATTAAGACAGAGTACTCCTACGAGCAGTACTTC
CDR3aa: CASIKTEYSYEQYF

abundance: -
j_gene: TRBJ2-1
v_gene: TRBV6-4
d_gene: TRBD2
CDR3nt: TGTGCCAGCAGTGACTCGGCGGGGGGAGGCAATGAGCAGTTCTTC
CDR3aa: CASSDSAGGGNEQFF

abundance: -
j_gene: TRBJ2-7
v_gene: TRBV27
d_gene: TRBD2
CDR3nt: TGTGCCAGCAGAATAGCGGGGGGGGACTACGAGCAGTACTTC
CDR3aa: CASRIAGGDYEQYF

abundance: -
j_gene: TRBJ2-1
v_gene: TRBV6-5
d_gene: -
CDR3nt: TGTGCCAGCAGTCCAAAACAAAGCTCCTACAATGAGCAGTTCTTC
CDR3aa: CASSPKQSSYNEQFF

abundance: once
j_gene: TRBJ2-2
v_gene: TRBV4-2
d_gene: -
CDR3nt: TGTGCCAGCAGCCATTCAACAGTGGGGCACACCGGGGAGCTGTTTTTT
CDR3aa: CASSHSTVGHTGELFF

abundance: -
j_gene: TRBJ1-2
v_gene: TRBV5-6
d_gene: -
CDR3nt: TGTGCCAGCAGCCCCAAGGGGCCCCTCTATGGCTACACCTTC
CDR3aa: CASSPKGPLYGYTF

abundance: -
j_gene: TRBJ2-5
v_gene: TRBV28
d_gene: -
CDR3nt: TGTGCCAGCAGAAGGGGGAGTCAAGAGACCCAGTACTTC
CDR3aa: CASRRGSQETQYF

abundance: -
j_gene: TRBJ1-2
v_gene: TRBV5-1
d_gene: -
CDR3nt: TGCGCCAGCAGCTTGCCGGCGGGGATGGGCTACACCTTC
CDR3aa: CASSLPAGMGYTF

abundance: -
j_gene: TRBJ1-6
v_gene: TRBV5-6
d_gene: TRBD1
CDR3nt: TGTGCCAGCAGCCCGGGACAGGCCTTGGGGTCACCCCTCCACTTT
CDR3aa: CASSPGQALGSPLHF

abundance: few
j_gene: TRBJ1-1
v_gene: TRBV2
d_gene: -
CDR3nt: TGTGCCAGCACTCCCGGCAGGTACACTGAAGCTTTCTTT
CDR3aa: CASTPGRYTEAFF

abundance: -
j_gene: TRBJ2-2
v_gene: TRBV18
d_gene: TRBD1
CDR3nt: TGTGCCAGCTCACGGACAGGGGGTCTCCCCGGGGAGCTGTTTTTT
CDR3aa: CASSRTGGLPGELFF

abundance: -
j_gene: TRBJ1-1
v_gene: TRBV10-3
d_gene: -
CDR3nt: TGTGCCATCAGTGAGTCGCGAGGTGAAGCTTTCTTT
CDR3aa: CAISESRGEAFF

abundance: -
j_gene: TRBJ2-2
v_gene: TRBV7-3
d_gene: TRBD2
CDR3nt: TGTGCCAGCAGCTTAACCTTTTCGGGGACTAGAAACAGCGGGGAGCTGTTTTTT
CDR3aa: CASSLTFSGTRNSGELFF

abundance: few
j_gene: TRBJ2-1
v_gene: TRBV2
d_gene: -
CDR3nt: TGTGCCAGCAGGACAGGTGCCTCCTACAATGAGCAGTTCTTC
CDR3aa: CASRTGASYNEQFF

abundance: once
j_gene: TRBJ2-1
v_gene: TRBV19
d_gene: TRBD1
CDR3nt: TGTGCCAGTAGTGGACAGGGAACTTCCACTGAGCAGTTCTTC
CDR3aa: CASSGQGTSTEQFF

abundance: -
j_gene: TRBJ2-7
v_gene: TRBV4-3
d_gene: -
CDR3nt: TGCGCCAGCAGCCAAGATGGCGGGTCCGCCTACGAGCAGTACTTC
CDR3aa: CASSQDGGSAYEQYF

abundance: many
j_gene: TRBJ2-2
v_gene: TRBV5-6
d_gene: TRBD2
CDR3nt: TGTGCCAGCAGCTTGGAGCCCGGGGGGGCGGGCACCGGGGAGCTGTTTTTT
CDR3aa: CASSLEPGGAGTGELFF

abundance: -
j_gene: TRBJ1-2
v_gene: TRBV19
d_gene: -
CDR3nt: TGTGCCAGTAGTCAGGGGACCTATGGCTACCCCTTC
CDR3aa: CASSQGTYGYPF

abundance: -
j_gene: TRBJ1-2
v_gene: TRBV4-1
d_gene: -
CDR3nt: TGCGCCAGCAGCGAAGGGGCTCAGGCTAACTATGGCTACACCTTC
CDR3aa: CASSEGAQANYGYTF